This TCR beta chain was observed in a study of blood T cell repertoires in COVID-19. About the research overall: In each case, the material was cDNA or gDNA derived from T cells, B-cell-depleted T cells, or PBMCs.

About this clone: This specimen includes other DNA sequences encoding the same CDR3.

As processed by the authors: The authors estimated nucleated cell counts from reference gene primer amplification. Only in-frame clones appear in the TCRdb table, and some are missing; sequencing was by immunoSEQ multiplex PCR. D and trimming were read from the DNA, whereas the V and J calls and clone size are those reported in that table. The repertoire holds roughly 220,000 clones, 88% seen once, with roughly 14% in the top ten. V trimming: 4 bases; J trimming: 2 bases; junction bases outside the gene matches: 5. Germline loops: CDR1 MNHEY, CDR2 SMNVEV (reference sequence). The CDR3 is 15 residues long.

The gene calls are TRBV27 and TRBJ2-7; 10 bases are a match to TRBD2. The sequence derives from a woman between 50 and 59 years old with acute COVID-19. The sequencing input was PBMCs or T cells enriched from blood (not recorded which). The CDR3 loop reads CASSSSGRGPYEQYF. DNA for the CDR3: TGTGCCAGCAGTTCAAGCGGGAGGGGTCCCTACGAGCAGTACTTC.